Presented here are 32 T cell receptor beta chains from one specimen sequenced in a study of T cell changes during pregnancy in multiple sclerosis. The protocol was immunoSEQ multiplex PCR, while the TCRdb copy is restricted to in-frame clones and leaves out a portion. The sample has approximately 59,000 clones; about 90% are singletons. The sequencing used peripheral blood, collected in the third trimester of pregnancy. The receptor source for this set is a female donor in good health, enrolled as a control in a pregnancy study.

The rearrangement uses TRBV28 and TRBJ2-2, with 9 bases matching TRBD1. Germline-derived CDR1 and CDR2 are MDHEN and SYDVKM. CDR3 length: 17 amino acids. J lost 0 bases, V lost 5 bases, and 7 bases had no gene match. The CDR3 spells CASSKPRQGANTGELFF. The CDR3 region has the DNA TGTGCCAGCAGTAAACCCCGACAGGGGGCGAACACCGGGGAGCTGTTTTTT.

The genes are TRBV4-3 and TRBJ1-2; 7 bases match TRBD1. From germline, CDR1 is LGHNA and CDR2 YSLEER. Trimming removed 0 bases from V and 3 bases from J; junction bases left unmatched: 7. The CDR3 runs 16 residues. CDR3 bases: TGCGCCAGCAGCCAAGAGTCCCGGACAGGATACTATGGCTACACCTTC. Protein sequence: CASSQESRTGYYGYTF.

V is TRBV7-6 and J is TRBJ2-1, with 9 bases aligning to TRBD1. The CDR3 runs 15 residues. The junction had 6 bases not matched to a gene; V was cut back by 5 bases and J by 4 bases. CDR1 and CDR2 from the germline V gene are SGHVS and FNYEAQ. The CDR3 nucleotides read TGTGCCAGCAGCCTGACAGGGGGGGAATACAATGAGCAGTTCTTC. Amino acids: CASSLTGGEYNEQFF. The entire variable domain, with the rest obtained from reference TRBV7-6 and TRBJ2-1, is as follows: GAGVSQSPRYKVTKRGQDVALRCDPISGHVSLYWYRQALGQGPEFLTYFNYEAQQDKSGLPNDRFSAERPEGSISTLTIQRTEQRDSAMYRCASSLTGGEYNEQFFGPGTRLTVL.

CDR3 amino acids: CASSQVAGQINSPLHF. DNA for the CDR3: TGTGCCAGCAGCCAAGTAGCAGGACAGATTAATTCACCCCTCCACTTT. V usage is TRBV4-2 and J usage is TRBJ1-6; D might be TRBD1 (6 bases). Trimming removed 1 base at V and 6 bases at J, with 13 bases between. Germline loops: CDR1 LGHNA, CDR2 YNFKEQ. The CDR3 consists of 16 residues.

The rearrangement uses TRBV5-1 and TRBJ1-1, with D maybe TRBD1 (5 bases). Germline V gene data show CDR1 as SGHRS and CDR2 as YFSETQ. Deletions cut 0 bases from V and 4 bases from J, with 10 bases between. CDR3 length: 14 amino acids. The CDR3 DNA follows: TGCGCCAGCAGCTTGGCTGGGGGGGGCACTGAAGCTTTCTTT. Translating gives CASSLAGGGTEAFF.

The chain joins TRBV27 to TRBJ2-1, with D tentatively TRBD2 (6 bases). Germline V gives CDR1 MNHEY, CDR2 SMNVEV (reference sequence). V dropped 7 bases and J dropped 5 bases, with 18 bases sitting between them. This CDR3 has 15 amino acids. CDR3 nucleotides: TGTGCCAGCAAGCGAGGAGGACTAAACAACAATGAGCAGTTCTTC. The encoded protein is CASKRGGLNNNEQFF.

The chain combines TRBV7-3 with TRBJ1-1; D may be TRBD1 (5 bases). Germline CDR1 is SGHTA and CDR2 is FQGTGA. Trimming shortened V by 5 bases and J by 4 bases, and 17 bases separated the two germline ends. The CDR3 is made up of 15 amino acids. The CDR3 is CASSPGLNLGTEAFF. In DNA form, the CDR3 reads TGTGCCAGCAGCCCGGGACTTAATCTTGGCACTGAAGCTTTCTTT.

This rearrangement joins TRBV4-3 to TRBJ2-3; 11 nucleotides match TRBD2. CDR1 LGHNA and CDR2 YSLEER come from the germline V gene. This CDR3 is 20 amino acids long. After removal of 1 base from V and 1 base from J, the junction contained 13 bases not matched to a gene. In DNA, the CDR3 is TGCGCCAGCAGCCAAGGGAGGGACTGGGTAGCGGGGGGGCGCACAGATACGCAGTATTTT. This encodes CASSQGRDWVAGGRTDTQYF.

The V call is TRBV4-2, the J call TRBJ2-5; 10 nucleotides align to TRBD2. Germline lookup yields CDR1 LGHNA and CDR2 YNFKEQ. CDR3 length: 14 amino acids. V trimming: 4 bases; J trimming: 5 bases; junction bases outside the gene matches: 4. The CDR3 DNA follows: TGTGCCAGCAGCCCTAGCGGGGGCCAGGAGACCCAGTACTTC. Protein product: CASSPSGGQETQYF.

This chain uses TRBV4-2 with TRBJ1-4; a weak D match, TRBD1 (6 bases). Germline values: CDR1 LGHNA, CDR2 YNFKEQ. The ends were cut back, 4 bases at V and 2 bases at J, with 17 bases in the middle. The CDR3 loop spans 17 amino acids. CDR3 loop: CASSPSAGASTNEKLFF. DNA for the CDR3: TGTGCCAGCAGCCCTTCTGCAGGGGCCAGTACTAATGAAAAACTGTTTTTT.

This sequence joins TRBV5-6 and TRBJ2-7; a possible D gene is TRBD1 (6 bases). V lost 4 bases to trimming and J lost 1 base, with 15 bases between them. CDR3 length equals 15 residues. The germline V gene has CDR1 SGHDT and CDR2 YYEEEE. CDR3 in DNA: TGTGCCAGCAGCCTCCCTGACAGGTCATCCTACGAGCAGTACTTC. It yields the protein CASSLPDRSSYEQYF.

The chain carries TRBV5-5 and TRBJ1-5; 7 bases align to TRBD1. The CDR3 runs 15 residues. V dropped 4 bases and J dropped 0; count of bases not matched to a gene: 4. Looked up from germline, CDR1 is SGHKS and CDR2 is YYEKEE (reference sequence). The CDR3 bases are TGTGCCAGCAGCCGGGACAGATATAGCAATCAGCCCCAGCATTTT. It translates to CASSRDRYSNQPQHF.

This chain uses TRBV11-2 with TRBJ1-4, with D perhaps TRBD1 (6 bases). CDR1 is SGHAT and CDR2 is FQNNGV in the germline V gene. The V end lost 1 base, the J end lost 8 bases, and 14 bases lay between the germline ends. This CDR3 region has 15 residues. CDR3 sequence reads: CASSLGPGVQEKLFF. In nucleotides, the CDR3 is TGTGCCAGCAGCTTAGGACCAGGGGTTCAGGAAAAACTGTTTTTT.

This clone was seen once. The chain joins TRBV2 to TRBJ2-7; D unresolved. The V end was cut by 5 bases, the J end by 3 bases, with 5 bases between. Germline assignment: CDR1 SNHLY and CDR2 FYNNEI. The CDR3 length is 11 residues. The CDR3 spells CASSSLYEQYF. The CDR3 DNA reads as TGTGCCAGCAGTTCCCTCTACGAGCAGTACTTC.

V is TRBV4-1 and J is TRBJ2-5; no clear D. The germline CDR1 and CDR2 sequences are MGHRA and YSYEKL. The CDR3 runs to 14 residues. V was pared by 0 bases and J by 7 bases, with 12 bases between. The CDR3 region is CASSQETRRGTQYF. The CDR3 nucleotides read TGCGCCAGCAGCCAAGAGACCCGACGAGGGACCCAGTACTTC.

This clone appeared once. The rearrangement uses TRBV5-4 and TRBJ2-7, with D possibly being TRBD2 (5 bases). The CDR3 extends over 15 amino acids. V was shortened by 2 bases and J by 2 bases, with 14 bases between the two germline ends. Germline V gives CDR1 SGHNT, CDR2 YYREEE (reference sequence). The CDR3 sequence is CASSLPGMGTYEQYF. The CDR3 region has the DNA TGTGCCAGCAGCTTACCCGGGATGGGGACCTACGAGCAGTACTTC.

The genes are TRBV7-3 and TRBJ2-5; tentatively, D is TRBD2 (7 bases). Per the germline V gene, CDR1 is SGHTA and CDR2 is FQGTGA. V dropped 2 bases and J dropped 4 bases, with 11 bases sitting between them. This CDR3 spans 14 amino acids. In nucleotides, the CDR3 is TGTGCCAGCAGCTTAGCGGGGGCTGGAGAGACCCAGTACTTC. Amino acid sequence: CASSLAGAGETQYF.

The rearrangement links TRBV19 to TRBJ1-2; TRBD1 agrees at 10 bases. CDR1 and CDR2 (germline): LNHDA, SQIVND (reference sequence). With V trimmed by 5 bases and J by 5 bases, 2 bases remained unmatched. The CDR3 extends over 13 amino acids. The CDR3 nucleotides are TGTGCCAGTAGTTGGGACAGGGGTTATGGCTACACCTTC. Amino acid sequence: CASSWDRGYGYTF.

The J gene is TRBJ2-6, the V gene TRBV19, with D tentatively TRBD1 (6 bases). CDR1 and CDR2 from the germline V gene are LNHDA and SQIVND (reference sequence). V shed 5 bases and J shed 0 bases, with 14 bases lying between them. CDR3 size: 17 residues. CDR3 residues: CASSPQDRSSGANVLTF. The DNA for the CDR3 is TGTGCCAGTAGTCCGCAGGACAGAAGCTCTGGGGCCAACGTCCTGACTTTC.

The rearrangement joins TRBV7-9 to TRBJ2-1; the D gene is possibly TRBD2 (6 bases). This CDR3 has 16 amino acids. The germline V and J ends were trimmed by 1 base and 6 bases, with 16 bases remaining between them. Germline V gene sequence: CDR1 SEHNR, CDR2 FQNEAQ (reference sequence). The CDR3 reads CASSLEQPRAGNEQFF. The CDR3 DNA reads as TGTGCCAGCAGCTTAGAACAGCCAAGAGCGGGCAATGAGCAGTTCTTC.

The chain carries TRBV7-8 and TRBJ1-5; D is perhaps TRBD1 (5 bases). Deletions cut 0 bases from V and 4 bases from J, with 7 bases between. Germline CDR1 and CDR2: SGHVS and FQNEAQ. CDR3 length: 14 residues. The chain's CDR3 is CASSLAQGNQPQHF. CDR3 bases: TGTGCCAGCAGCTTAGCCCAGGGAAATCAGCCCCAGCATTTT.

The chain is built from TRBV19 and TRBJ1-5; TRBD1 matches 9 bases. The CDR3 totals 15 residues. V lost 7 bases and J lost 5; bases outside the gene matches: 9. CDR1 LNHDA and CDR2 SQIVND come from the germline V gene (reference sequence). In nucleotides, the CDR3 is TGTGCCAGTACCACGCCGGGACAGGGATATCAGCCCCAGCATTTT. It translates to CASTTPGQGYQPQHF.

This rearrangement joins TRBV19 to TRBJ1-1; D is perhaps TRBD1 (5 bases). The CDR3 runs 16 residues. The germline CDR1 and CDR2 sequences are LNHDA and SQIVND (reference sequence). The germline V and J ends were trimmed by 4 bases and 0 bases, with 15 bases remaining between them. CDR3 loop: CASSNPRDSVNTEAFF. DNA for the CDR3: TGTGCCAGTAGTAACCCCCGGGACTCGGTGAACACTGAAGCTTTCTTT.

J is TRBJ2-7 and V is TRBV4-2; tentatively, D is TRBD1 (6 bases). Trimming stripped 0 bases from V and 2 bases from J, with 11 bases between. CDR1 LGHNA and CDR2 YNFKEQ come from the germline V gene. This CDR3 has 15 residues. CDR3 DNA: TGTGCCAGCAGCCAAGAGTCAGGGGTGACCTACGAGCAGTACTTC. Its translation: CASSQESGVTYEQYF.

This clone has just one count. This chain uses TRBV19 with TRBJ2-7, with D perhaps TRBD2 (6 bases). The CDR3 consists of 14 residues. V was pared by 4 bases and J by 0 bases, with 10 bases between. Germline CDR1 and CDR2: LNHDA and SQIVND (reference sequence). The CDR3 loop reads CASSSGGTSYEQYF. In DNA form, the CDR3 reads TGTGCCAGTAGTAGCGGAGGGACCTCCTACGAGCAGTACTTC. The variable domain in full, completed from reference TRBV19 and TRBJ2-7, reads DGGITQSPKYLFRKEGQNVTLSCEQNLNHDAMYWYRQDPGQGLRLIYYSQIVNDFQKGDIAEGYSVSREKKESFPLTVTSAQKNPTAFYLCASSSGGTSYEQYFGPGTRLTVT.

The J gene is TRBJ1-2, the V gene TRBV15, with a possible D match to TRBD1 (5 bases). There are 14 residues in the CDR3. The V end was cut by 9 bases, the J end by 4 bases, with 18 bases between. Per germline, CDR1 LNHNV and CDR2 YYDKDF (reference sequence). The CDR3 DNA reads TGTGCCACGCGCCTTGGGGGGGATCCCTATGGCTACACCTTC. Residues: CATRLGGDPYGYTF.

This rearrangement joins TRBV9 to TRBJ2-5; possibly TRBD2 for D (6 bases). The CDR3 is 17 residues long. The V gene's germline CDR1 is SGDLS and CDR2 YYNGEE. V was clipped by 4 bases and J by 2 bases, with 21 bases between them. CDR3: CASSPWGGTENQETQYF. CDR3 bases: TGTGCCAGCAGCCCCTGGGGAGGAACTGAAAATCAAGAGACCCAGTACTTC.

This chain connects TRBV18 to TRBJ2-5, with D perhaps TRBD2 (6 bases). The V gene lost 3 bases and the J gene lost 3 bases, with 8 bases spanning the gap. This CDR3 contains 13 residues. From germline, CDR1 is KGHSH and CDR2 LQKENI. The CDR3 is CASSPGLEETQYF. Here the CDR3 DNA reads TGTGCCAGCTCACCGGGACTGGAAGAGACCCAGTACTTC.

The rearrangement links TRBV9 to TRBJ2-1; 14 bases line up with TRBD2. Trimming took 3 bases from V and 7 from J; bases not matched to a gene: 6. The germline CDR1 and CDR2 sequences are SGDLS and YYNGEE. The CDR3 consists of 16 residues. The CDR3 here is CASSARLAGGRNEQFF. In nucleotides, the CDR3 is TGTGCCAGCAGCGCACGACTAGCGGGGGGGAGGAATGAGCAGTTCTTC. Looking up the rest from reference TRBV9 and TRBJ2-1 gives the full variable domain: DSGVTQTPKHLITATGQRVTLRCSPRSGDLSVYWYQQSLDQGLQFLIQYYNGEERAKGNILERFSAQQFPDLHSELNLSSLELGDSALYFCASSARLAGGRNEQFFGPGTRLTVL.

The chain is built from TRBV6-5 and TRBJ2-7; weak D call: TRBD1 (7 bases). This CDR3 is 14 amino acids long. The V gene's germline CDR1 is MNHEY and CDR2 SVGAGI. V gave up 3 bases and J gave up 5 bases, with 14 bases separating them. Here the CDR3 DNA reads TGTGCCAGCAGTTATGTCCAGGGGGGAAACGAGCAGTACTTC. It encodes CASSYVQGGNEQYF.

By share of the sample, this clone is large (0.1 to 1%). The chain employs TRBV7-9 and TRBJ1-1; D uncertain. V shed 5 bases and J shed 3 bases, with 10 bases lying between them. Germline values: CDR1 SEHNR, CDR2 FQNEAQ (reference sequence). The CDR3 is made up of 13 amino acids. The CDR3 DNA reads as TGTGCCAGCAGCCCCCCCGGGGACACTGAAGCTTTCTTT. Protein product: CASSPPGDTEAFF. Supplemented by reference TRBV7-9 and TRBJ1-1, the full variable domain reads DTGVSQNPRHKITKRGQNVTFRCDPISEHNRLYWYRQTLGQGPEFLTYFQNEAQLEKSRLLSDRFSAERPKGSFSTLEIQRTEQGDSAMYLCASSPPGDTEAFFGQGTRLTVV.

The V gene is TRBV11-2, the J gene TRBJ2-5; 10 nucleotides align to TRBD1. Losses at the gene ends were 5 bases for V and 5 bases for J; bases not matched to a gene: 11. CDR3 length: 16 residues. Germline CDR1 reads SGHAT; CDR2 reads FQNNGV. The CDR3 reads CASSPGLTGGLETQYF. DNA of the CDR3: TGTGCCAGCAGCCCTGGACTGACAGGGGGCTTGGAGACCCAGTACTTC.